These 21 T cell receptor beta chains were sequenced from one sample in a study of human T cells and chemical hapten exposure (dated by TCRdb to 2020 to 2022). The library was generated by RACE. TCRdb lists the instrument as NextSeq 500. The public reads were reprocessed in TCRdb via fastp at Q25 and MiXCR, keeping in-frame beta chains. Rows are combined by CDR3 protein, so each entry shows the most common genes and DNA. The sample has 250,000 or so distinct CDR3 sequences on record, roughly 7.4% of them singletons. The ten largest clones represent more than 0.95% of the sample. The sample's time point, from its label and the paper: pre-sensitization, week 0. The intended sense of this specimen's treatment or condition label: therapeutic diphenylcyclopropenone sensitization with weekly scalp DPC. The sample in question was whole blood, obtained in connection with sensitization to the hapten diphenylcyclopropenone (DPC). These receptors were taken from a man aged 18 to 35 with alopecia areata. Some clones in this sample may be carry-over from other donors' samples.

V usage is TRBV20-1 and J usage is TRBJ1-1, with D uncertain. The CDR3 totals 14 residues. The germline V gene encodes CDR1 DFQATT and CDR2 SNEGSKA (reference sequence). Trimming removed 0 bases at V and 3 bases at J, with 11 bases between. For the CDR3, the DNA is TGCAGTGCTAGAGATCGGGAAACAGACACTGAAGCTTTCTTT. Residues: CSARDRETDTEAFF.

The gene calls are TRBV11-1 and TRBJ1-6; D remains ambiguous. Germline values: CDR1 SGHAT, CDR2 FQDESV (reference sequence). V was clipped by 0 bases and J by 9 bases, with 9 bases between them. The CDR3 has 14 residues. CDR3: CASSLAGLFSPLHF. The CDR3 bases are TGTGCCAGCAGCTTAGCGGGCCTTTTTTCACCCCTCCACTTT.

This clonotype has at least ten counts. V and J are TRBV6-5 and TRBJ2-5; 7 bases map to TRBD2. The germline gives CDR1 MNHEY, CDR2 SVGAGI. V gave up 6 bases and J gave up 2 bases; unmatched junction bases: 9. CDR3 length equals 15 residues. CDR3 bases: TGTGCCAGCAGCTCTTTGGGACTACATCAAGAGACCCAGTACTTC. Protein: CASSSLGLHQETQYF.

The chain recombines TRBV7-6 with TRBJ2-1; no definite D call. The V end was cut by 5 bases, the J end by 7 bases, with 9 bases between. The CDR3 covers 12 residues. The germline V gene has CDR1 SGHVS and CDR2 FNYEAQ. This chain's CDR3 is CASSAYRNEQFF. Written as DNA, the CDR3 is TGTGCCAGCAGCGCTTACAGAAATGAGCAGTTCTTC.

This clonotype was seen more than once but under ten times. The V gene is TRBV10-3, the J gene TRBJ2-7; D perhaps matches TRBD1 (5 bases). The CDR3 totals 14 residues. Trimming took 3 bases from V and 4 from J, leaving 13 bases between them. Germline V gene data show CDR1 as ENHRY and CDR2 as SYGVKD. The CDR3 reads CAISDQGKKYEQYF. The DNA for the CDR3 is TGTGCCATCAGTGACCAGGGAAAAAAGTACGAGCAGTACTTC.

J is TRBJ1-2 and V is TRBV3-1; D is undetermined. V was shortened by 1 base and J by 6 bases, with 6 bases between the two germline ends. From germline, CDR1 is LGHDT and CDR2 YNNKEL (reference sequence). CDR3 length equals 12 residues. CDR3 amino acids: CASSQGSDGYTF. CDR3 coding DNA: TGTGCCAGCAGCCAAGGATCAGATGGCTACACCTTC. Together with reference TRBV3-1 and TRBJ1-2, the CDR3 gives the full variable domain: DTAVSQTPKYLVTQMGNDKSIKCEQNLGHDTMYWYKQDSKKFLKIMFSYNNKELIINETVPNRFSPKSPDKAHLNLHINSLELGDSAVYFCASSQGSDGYTFGSGTRLTVV.

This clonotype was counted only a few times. The CDR3 coding sequence is TGCAGTGCTAGAGTAGCAGGATCGAGCTCTGGGGCCAACGTCCTGACTTTC. This gives the protein CSARVAGSSSGANVLTF. V is TRBV20-1 and J is TRBJ2-6; D remains ambiguous. The CDR3 is 17 amino acids. V gave up 1 base and J gave up 0 bases, with 13 bases separating them. CDR1 and CDR2 from the germline V gene are DFQATT and SNEGSKA (reference sequence).

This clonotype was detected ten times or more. This CDR3 is CSVGSTSGANVLTF. The CDR3 region has the DNA TGCAGCGTTGGTAGCACATCTGGGGCCAACGTCCTGACTTTC. The chain couples TRBV29-1 to TRBJ2-6; D gene uncertain. V was pared by 4 bases and J by 1 base, with 8 bases between. Per the germline V gene, CDR1 is SQVTM and CDR2 is ANQGSEA. The CDR3 is 14 residues long. Combining the CDR3 with reference TRBV29-1 and TRBJ2-6 gives the whole variable domain SAVISQKPSRDICQRGTSLTIQCQVDSQVTMMFWYRQQPGQSLTLIATANQGSEATYESGFVIDKFPISRPNLTFSTLTVSNMSPEDSSIYLCSVGSTSGANVLTFGAGSRLTVL.

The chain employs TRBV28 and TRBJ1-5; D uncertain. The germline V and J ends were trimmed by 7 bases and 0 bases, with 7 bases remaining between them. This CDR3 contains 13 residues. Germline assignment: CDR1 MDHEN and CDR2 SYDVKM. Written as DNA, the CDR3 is TGTGCCAGCACCTACGATAGCAATCAGCCCCAGCATTTT. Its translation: CASTYDSNQPQHF.

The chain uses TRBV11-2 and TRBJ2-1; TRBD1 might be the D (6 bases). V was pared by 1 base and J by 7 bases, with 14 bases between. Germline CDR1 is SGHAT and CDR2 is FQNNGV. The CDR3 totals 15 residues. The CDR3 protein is CASSLAGYRVNEQFF. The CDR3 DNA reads TGTGCCAGCAGCTTAGCGGGGTACAGGGTAAATGAGCAGTTCTTC.

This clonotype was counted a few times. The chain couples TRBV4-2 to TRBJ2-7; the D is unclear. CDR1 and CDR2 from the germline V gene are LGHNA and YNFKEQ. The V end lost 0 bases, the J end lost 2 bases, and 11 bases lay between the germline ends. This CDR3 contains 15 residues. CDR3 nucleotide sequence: TGTGCCAGCAGCCAAGACTTGGCCCGAGCCTACGAGCAGTACTTC. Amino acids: CASSQDLARAYEQYF.

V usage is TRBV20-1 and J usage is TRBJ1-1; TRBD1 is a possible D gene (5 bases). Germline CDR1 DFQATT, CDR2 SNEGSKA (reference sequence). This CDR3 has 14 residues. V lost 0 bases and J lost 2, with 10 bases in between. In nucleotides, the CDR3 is TGCAGTGCTAGAGATCGGGGCATAAACACTGAAGCTTTCTTT. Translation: CSARDRGINTEAFF.

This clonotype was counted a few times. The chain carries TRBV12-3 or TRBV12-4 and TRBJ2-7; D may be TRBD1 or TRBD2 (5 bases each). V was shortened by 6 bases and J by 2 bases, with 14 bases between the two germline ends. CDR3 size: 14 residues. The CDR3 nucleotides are TGTGCCAGCAGGGTCGCGTCGGGGCCCTACGAGCAGTACTTC. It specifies CASRVASGPYEQYF.

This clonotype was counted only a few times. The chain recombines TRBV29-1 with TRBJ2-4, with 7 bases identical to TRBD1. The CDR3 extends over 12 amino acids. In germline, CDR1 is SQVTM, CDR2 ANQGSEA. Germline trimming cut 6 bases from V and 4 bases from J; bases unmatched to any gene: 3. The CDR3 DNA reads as TGCAGCGTCGGGACAGTTAAAAACATTCAGTACTTC. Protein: CSVGTVKNIQYF.

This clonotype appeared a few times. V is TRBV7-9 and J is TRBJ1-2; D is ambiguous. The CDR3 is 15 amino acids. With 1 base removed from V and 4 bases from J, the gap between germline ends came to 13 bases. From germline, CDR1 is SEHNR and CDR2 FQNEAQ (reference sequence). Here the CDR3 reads CASSLGAGRTYGYTF. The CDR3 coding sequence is TGTGCCAGCAGCTTAGGGGCCGGGCGGACCTATGGCTACACCTTC. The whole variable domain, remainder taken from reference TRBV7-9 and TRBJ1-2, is DTGVSQNPRHKITKRGQNVTFRCDPISEHNRLYWYRQTLGQGPEFLTYFQNEAQLEKSRLLSDRFSAERPKGSFSTLEIQRTEQGDSAMYLCASSLGAGRTYGYTFGSGTRLTVV.

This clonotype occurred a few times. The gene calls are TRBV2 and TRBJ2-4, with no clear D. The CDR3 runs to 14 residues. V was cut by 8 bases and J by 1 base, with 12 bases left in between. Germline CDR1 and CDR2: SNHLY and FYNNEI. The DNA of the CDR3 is TGTGCCAGCGGCTTGGTACCCGCCAAAAACATTCAGTACTTC. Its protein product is CASGLVPAKNIQYF.

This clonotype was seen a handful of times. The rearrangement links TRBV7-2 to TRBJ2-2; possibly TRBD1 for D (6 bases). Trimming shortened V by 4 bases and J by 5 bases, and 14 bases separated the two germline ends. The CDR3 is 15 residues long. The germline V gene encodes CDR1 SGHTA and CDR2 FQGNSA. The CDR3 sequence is CASSSCRGQTGELFF. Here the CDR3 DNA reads TGTGCCAGCAGCTCTTGCAGGGGTCAGACCGGGGAGCTGTTTTTT.

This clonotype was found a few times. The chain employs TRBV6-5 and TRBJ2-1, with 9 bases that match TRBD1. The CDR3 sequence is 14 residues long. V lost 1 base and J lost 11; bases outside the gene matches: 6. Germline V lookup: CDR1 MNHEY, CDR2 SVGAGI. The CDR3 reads CASSYYPGQGKQFF. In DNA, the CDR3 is TGTGCCAGCAGTTACTACCCGGGACAGGGCAAGCAGTTCTTC.

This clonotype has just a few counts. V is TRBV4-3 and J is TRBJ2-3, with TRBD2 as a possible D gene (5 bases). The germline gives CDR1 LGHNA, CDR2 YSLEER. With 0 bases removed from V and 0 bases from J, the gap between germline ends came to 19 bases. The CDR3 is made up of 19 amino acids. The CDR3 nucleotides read TGCGCCAGCAGCCAAGATTTGGGAGCCTATCAACTTAGCACAGATACGCAGTATTTT. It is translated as CASSQDLGAYQLSTDTQYF.

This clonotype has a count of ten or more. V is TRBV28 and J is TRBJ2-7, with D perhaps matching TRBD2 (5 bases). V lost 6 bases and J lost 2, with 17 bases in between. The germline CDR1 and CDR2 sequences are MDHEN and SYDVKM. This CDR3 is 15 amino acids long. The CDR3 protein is CASSSGGGPAYEQYF. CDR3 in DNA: TGTGCCAGCAGCTCCGGCGGAGGACCAGCCTACGAGCAGTACTTC.

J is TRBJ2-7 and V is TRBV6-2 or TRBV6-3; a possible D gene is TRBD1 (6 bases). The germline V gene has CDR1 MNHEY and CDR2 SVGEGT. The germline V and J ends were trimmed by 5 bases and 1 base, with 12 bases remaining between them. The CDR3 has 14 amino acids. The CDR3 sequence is CASSPPTGSYEQYV. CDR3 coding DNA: TGTGCCAGCAGTCCACCGACAGGTTCCTACGAGCAGTACGTC.